This is a list of T cell receptor beta chains from one sample in a study of T cell responses to AZD1222 COVID-19 vaccine. The repertoire was sequenced with immunoSEQ multiplex PCR; TCRdb's copy has only in-frame clones and lacks some. The table lists 110,000 to 150,000 clones, 80% to 90% of them singletons. This sample comprised peripheral blood, obtained on day 0 of AZD1222 vaccination. These receptors were obtained from an adult in good health. CDR3s include the opening cysteine and the closing phenylalanine or tryptophan. D genes are given only for firm matches. A row's size may be missing; if present it is once, few, many or a size class.

V	size	D	J	DNA	CDR3
TRBV7-8	few	NA	TRBJ1-5	TGTGCCAGCAGCTTAGAAGCGGGGAGTCAGCCCCAGCATTTT	CASSLEAGSQPQHF
TRBV29-1	few	NA	TRBJ2-1	TGCAGCGTTGCTCAGAAGGGGGATGAGCAGTTCTTC	CSVAQKGDEQFF
TRBV9	NA	NA	TRBJ2-3	TGTGCCAGCAGCGTAGGTCCAGATACGCAGTATTTT	CASSVGPDTQYF
TRBV12-5	NA	NA	TRBJ1-5	TGTGCTAGTGGTGCGGGACCGCCTAATCAGCCCCAGCATTTT	CASGAGPPNQPQHF
TRBV5-1	NA	NA	TRBJ2-7	TGCGCCAGCAGCCCTCCGGGACGGCCCTACGAGCAGTACTTC	CASSPPGRPYEQYF
TRBV6-5	NA	TRBD1	TRBJ1-1	TGTGCCAGCATCAGGACAGGGAATACTGAAGCTTTCTTT	CASIRTGNTEAFF
TRBV29-1	NA	TRBD1	TRBJ1-1	TGCAGCGTTGAGGAACAGGGGGCTGGTAACACTGAAGCTTTCTTT	CSVEEQGAGNTEAFF
TRBV2	once	NA	TRBJ2-5	TGTGCCAGCAGCCAGGGGGGTGGGGAGACCCAGTACTTC	CASSQGGGETQYF
TRBV6-1	NA	NA	TRBJ1-2	TGTGCCAGCAGTGAAAGGGGGGTTGGCTACACCTTC	CASSERGVGYTF
TRBV27	NA	TRBD1	TRBJ1-6	TGTGCCAGCAGTTTACCATTTCGGACAGGGGGCAGACGTTCACCCCTCCACTTT	CASSLPFRTGGRRSPLHF
TRBV28	NA	NA	TRBJ1-6	TGTGCCATCACGGGCGATAATTCACCCCTCCACTTT	CAITGDNSPLHF
TRBV12-2	many	NA	TRBJ2-7	TGTGCAAGTCGCCCAAAACGAATCCGGGACGGATACTACGAGCAGTACTTC	CASRPKRIRDGYYEQYF
TRBV29-1	NA	NA	TRBJ1-1	TGCAGCGTTGAATCGGCCAGGATGGGGACTGAAGCTTTCTTT	CSVESARMGTEAFF
TRBV10-3	NA	NA	TRBJ2-5	TGTGCCATCAGTGGTCGACAGGCCGCGGTCGAGACCCAGTACTTC	CAISGRQAAVETQYF
TRBV2	NA	TRBD2	TRBJ2-7	TGTGCCAGCAAGGGGGGACTAGCGGGAGAGACCACTTACGAGCAGTACTTC	CASKGGLAGETTYEQYF
TRBV5-4	NA	NA	TRBJ2-4	TGTGCCAGCAGCAGCCAACAGGGATTTCGCATTCAGTACTTC	CASSSQQGFRIQYF
TRBV28	NA	TRBD1	TRBJ1-4	TGTGCCAGCAGCGGACAGGACAAATTTGAAAAACTGTTTTTT	CASSGQDKFEKLFF
TRBV18	NA	TRBD1	TRBJ2-7	TGTGCCAGCTCACTGGGACAGGGCCCGTACGAGCAGTACTTC	CASSLGQGPYEQYF
TRBV20-1	once	TRBD2	TRBJ2-1	TGCAGTGCTTGTGGGACTAGCCGAACGGATGAGCAGTTCTTC	CSACGTSRTDEQFF
TRBV5-1	NA	NA	TRBJ2-5	TGCGCCAGCAGCTTGGAACGGGGTCAAGAGACCCAGTACTTC	CASSLERGQETQYF
TRBV30	NA	TRBD2	TRBJ2-1	TGTGCCTGGTCCTCTAGCGGGGGTAGGCCCTCCTACAATGAGCAGTTCTTC	CAWSSSGGRPSYNEQFF
TRBV28	NA	NA	TRBJ1-1	TGTGCCAGCAGTTTATGGGGGGGGAACACTGAAGCTTTCTTT	CASSLWGGNTEAFF
TRBV3-1/TRBV3-2	once	TRBD1	TRBJ1-3	TGTGCCAGCAGGTTGGGGACAGGGGTAAACACCATATATTTT	CASRLGTGVNTIYF
TRBV28	NA	NA	TRBJ2-4	TGTGCCAGCAGTTTAGGCGGAGCCAAAAACATTCAGTACTTC	CASSLGGAKNIQYF
TRBV18	NA	TRBD2	TRBJ2-5	TGTGCCAGCTCACCACCCGGACCCGGGGGGGAGGAGACCCAGTACTTC	CASSPPGPGGEETQYF
TRBV9	NA	NA	TRBJ2-7	TGTGCCAGCAGCGTAGGGGGCAGCTCCTACGAGCAGTACTTC	CASSVGGSSYEQYF
TRBV7-9	NA	TRBD2	TRBJ2-3	TGTGCCACCCAAGGGATAGCGGGGGGCACAGATACGCAGTATTTT	CATQGIAGGTDTQYF
TRBV25-1	NA	TRBD1	TRBJ1-4	TGTGCCAGCAGTGACAATACAGGGGTATGGGGTGAAAAACTGTTTTTT	CASSDNTGVWGEKLFF